The sample holds many counts of the clone carrying this T cell receptor (beta chain). Its target is unknown. The ends lost 1 base at V and 5 bases at J; junction bases unmatched: 4. The CDR3 loop spans 15 amino acids. CDR1 and CDR2 (germline): SGHTA, FQGNSA. The data belong to a study of T cells in Graves' hyperthyroidism and ophthalmopathy. Study information: Peripheral blood collection took place at initial diagnosis, before any treatment. Study-level findings and limits: Most expanded thyroid clonotypes above 0.001 also appeared in blood.

It was RNA transcripts that yielded the amplified TCR beta CDR3 regions. HTBI primers drove first-round RT-PCR of the TCR CDR3. One entry per CDR3 protein, called by TCRdb with MiXCR from the multiplex PCR reads. The sample holds about 620,000 distinct CDR3 sequences, around 15% seen once. Graves' hyperthyroidism showing no ophthalmopathy progression within 18 months was considered stable. Diagnosis relied on clinical symptoms, serum thyroxine and TRAb, thyroid ultrasound and orbital computed tomography. Sequenced sample: blood. J is TRBJ1-5 and V is TRBV7-2; 8 bases are shared with TRBD1. The receptor's source is a woman aged 30 to 39 with Graves' hyperthyroidism. The CDR3 bases are TGTGCCAGCAGCTTAGAACAGGGGGTAGATCAGCCCCAGCATTTT. This sequence encodes CASSLEQGVDQPQHF.